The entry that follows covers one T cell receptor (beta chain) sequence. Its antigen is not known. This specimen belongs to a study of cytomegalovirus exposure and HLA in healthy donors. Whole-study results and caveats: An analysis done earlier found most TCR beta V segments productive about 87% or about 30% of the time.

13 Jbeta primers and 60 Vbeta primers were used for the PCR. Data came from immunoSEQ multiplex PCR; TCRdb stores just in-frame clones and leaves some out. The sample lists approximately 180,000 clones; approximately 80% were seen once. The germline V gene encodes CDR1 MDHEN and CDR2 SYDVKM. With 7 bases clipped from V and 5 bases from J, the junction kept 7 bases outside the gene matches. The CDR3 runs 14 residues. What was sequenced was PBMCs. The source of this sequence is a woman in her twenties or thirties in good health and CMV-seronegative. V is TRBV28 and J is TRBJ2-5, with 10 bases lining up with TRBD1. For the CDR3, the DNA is TGTGCCAGCACCCGACAGGGGGCGGTGGAGACCCAGTACTTC. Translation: CASTRQGAVETQYF.